The 16 T cell receptor beta chains given below trace back to one sample, sequenced in a study of cytomegalovirus exposure and HLA in healthy donors. The method was immunoSEQ multiplex PCR; TCRdb's version includes in-frame clones alone and lacks a portion of them. The repertoire holds 90,000 or so clones, with roughly 85% as singletons. Sample: PBMCs. Receptors were obtained from a man younger than 35 in good health and CMV-seropositive.

The gene calls are TRBV6-5 and TRBJ1-1, with 8 bases lining up with TRBD1. Losses at the gene ends were 7 bases for V and 4 bases for J; bases not matched to a gene: 8. Germline assignment: CDR1 MNHEY and CDR2 SVGAGI. The CDR3 covers 14 residues. The chain's CDR3 is CASNPDRDGTEAFF. The CDR3 coding sequence is TGTGCCAGCAATCCGGACAGGGACGGCACTGAAGCTTTCTTT.

This sequence joins TRBV5-4 and TRBJ1-6, with 8 bases fitting TRBD1. CDR3 length: 15 amino acids. Germline V CDR1 and CDR2: SGHNT, YYREEE (reference sequence). Trimming took 3 bases from V and 6 from J; bases not matched to a gene: 5. CDR3 in amino acids: CASSSRTGSNSPLHF. In DNA form, the CDR3 reads TGTGCCAGCAGCTCCCGGACAGGGAGTAATTCACCCCTCCACTTT.

The chain links TRBV19 to TRBJ2-2; 10 positions agree with TRBD2. The CDR3 sequence is 17 residues long. The V gene's germline CDR1 is LNHDA and CDR2 SQIVND (reference sequence). J gave up 1 base and V 5 bases, and 7 bases lay outside the gene matches. The CDR3 sequence: CASSLPSGRGNTGELFF. The CDR3 nucleotides are TGTGCCAGTAGTTTGCCTAGCGGGAGAGGGAACACCGGGGAGCTGTTTTTT. Combining the CDR3 with reference TRBV19 and TRBJ2-2 gives the whole variable domain DGGITQSPKYLFRKEGQNVTLSCEQNLNHDAMYWYRQDPGQGLRLIYYSQIVNDFQKGDIAEGYSVSREKKESFPLTVTSAQKNPTAFYLCASSLPSGRGNTGELFFGEGSRLTVL.

The chain recombines TRBV6-6 with TRBJ1-2; D gene ambiguous. The V end was cut by 2 bases, the J end by 5 bases, with 9 bases between. This CDR3 region has 13 residues. Germline-derived CDR1 and CDR2 are MNHNY and SVGAGI (reference sequence). CDR3 residues: CASSYAGLYGYTF. CDR3 sequence (DNA): TGTGCCAGCAGTTACGCAGGCCTTTATGGCTACACCTTC.

This clone counts as large. The chain carries TRBV10-2 and TRBJ1-4, with D tentatively TRBD1 (5 bases). Germline loops: CDR1 WSHSY, CDR2 SAAADI. Trimming removed 5 bases from V and 7 bases from J, with 5 bases in between. The CDR3 spans 11 residues. CDR3 amino acids: CASSQGEKLFF. The CDR3 DNA reads as TGCGCCAGCAGTCAGGGTGAAAAACTGTTTTTT.

This rearrangement joins TRBV28 to TRBJ1-1; tentatively, D is TRBD1 (5 bases). The germline V gene encodes CDR1 MDHEN and CDR2 SYDVKM. The CDR3 loop spans 16 amino acids. The V gene lost 4 bases and the J gene lost 1 base, with 16 bases spanning the gap. CDR3 sequence: CASSSPLGEPNTEAFF. The CDR3 region has the DNA TGTGCCAGCAGTTCCCCCTTAGGGGAACCGAACACTGAAGCTTTCTTT. The whole variable domain, filled in from reference TRBV28 and TRBJ1-1, reads DVKVTQSSRYLVKRTGEKVFLECVQDMDHENMFWYRQDPGLGLRLIYFSYDVKMKEKGDIPEGYSVSREKKERFSLILESASTNQTSMYLCASSSPLGEPNTEAFFGQGTRLTVV.

This chain joins TRBV5-5 and TRBJ1-2, with D maybe TRBD1 (6 bases). Germline V gene sequence: CDR1 SGHKS, CDR2 YYEKEE (reference sequence). Trimming removed 3 bases at V and 0 bases at J, with 18 bases between. This CDR3 has 17 amino acids. In DNA form, the CDR3 reads TGTGCCAGCAGCTCAGAGACAGGTCTCGCGACTAACTATGGCTACACCTTC. This encodes CASSSETGLATNYGYTF.

This rearrangement joins TRBV28 to TRBJ2-5; D gene uncertain. CDR3 length equals 14 residues. Germline V lookup: CDR1 MDHEN, CDR2 SYDVKM. Trimming took off 1 base at V and 1 base at J, with 7 bases between the two ends. The CDR3 region has the DNA TGTGCCAGCAGTTTATATGCCAGCCAAGAGACCCAGTACTTC. This gives the protein CASSLYASQETQYF.

V gene TRBV28 combines with J gene TRBJ2-1; 7 bases fit TRBD1. Trimming took 6 bases from V and 8 from J; bases not matched to a gene: 13. CDR3 length: 15 amino acids. Germline CDR1 and CDR2: MDHEN and SYDVKM. CDR3 sequence: CASSALGTVGDEQFF. The CDR3 nucleotides read TGTGCCAGCAGCGCACTCGGGACAGTGGGCGATGAGCAGTTCTTC. The full variable domain, with the rest looked up from reference TRBV28 and TRBJ2-1, is DVKVTQSSRYLVKRTGEKVFLECVQDMDHENMFWYRQDPGLGLRLIYFSYDVKMKEKGDIPEGYSVSREKKERFSLILESASTNQTSMYLCASSALGTVGDEQFFGPGTRLTVL.

This chain connects TRBV12-5 to TRBJ1-5; a weak D match, TRBD1 (5 bases). CDR1 and CDR2 from the germline V gene are LGHNT and FRNRAP. CDR3 length equals 12 residues. V shed 7 bases and J shed 6 bases, with 10 bases lying between them. The CDR3 bases are TGTGCTAGTGAGGGGCTTGGTCAGCCCCAGCATTTT. Its protein is CASEGLGQPQHF. Full variable domain (remainder filled in from reference TRBV12-5 and TRBJ1-5): DARVTQTPRHKVTEMGQEVTMRCQPILGHNTVFWYRQTMMQGLELLAYFRNRAPLDDSGMPKDRFSAEMPDATLATLKIQPSEPRDSAVYFCASEGLGQPQHFGDGTRLSIL.

This sequence joins TRBV5-1 and TRBJ1-1, with D possibly matching TRBD1 (6 bases). The V end lost 2 bases, the J end lost 4 bases, and 15 bases lay between the germline ends. The CDR3 covers 15 residues. Germline CDR1 SGHRS, CDR2 YFSETQ. CDR3 in amino acids: CASSLQYQGTTEAFF. The CDR3 region has the DNA TGCGCCAGCAGCTTACAATATCAGGGGACCACTGAAGCTTTCTTT.

The sample holds one count of this clone. The gene calls are TRBV9 and TRBJ2-3; 7 bases align to TRBD1. The trim removed 3 bases at V and 3 bases at J, leaving 4 bases unmatched. This CDR3 contains 14 residues. Germline CDR1 reads SGDLS; CDR2 reads YYNGEE. The CDR3 sequence: CASSADRSTDTQYF. The CDR3 nucleotides read TGTGCCAGCAGCGCGGACAGGAGTACAGATACGCAGTATTTT.

The CDR3 sequence is CASSPPTSANTGELFF. The CDR3 region has the DNA TGTGCCAGCAGCCCCCCGACTAGCGCGAACACCGGGGAGCTGTTTTTT. The rearrangement uses TRBV9 and TRBJ2-2, with 8 bases matching TRBD2. Germline assignment: CDR1 SGDLS and CDR2 YYNGEE. The CDR3 is 16 residues long. V trimming: 4 bases; J trimming: 0 bases; junction bases outside the gene matches: 5.

CDR3 bases: TGTGCCAGCAGCCCACTCGCAGGGGGCATAGAGACCCAGTACTTC. Translating it yields CASSPLAGGIETQYF. The rearrangement links TRBV11-1 to TRBJ2-5; 8 bases are shared with TRBD1. The J segment lost 4 bases and the V segment lost 5 bases, leaving 9 bases of the junction unmatched. Germline V lookup: CDR1 SGHAT, CDR2 FQDESV (reference sequence). The CDR3 consists of 15 residues.

The chain joins TRBV25-1 to TRBJ2-7; a weak D match, TRBD2 (5 bases). CDR1 and CDR2 from the germline V gene are MGHDK and SYGVNS. Deletions cut 1 base from V and 6 bases from J, with 16 bases between. The CDR3 is made up of 15 amino acids. The CDR3 region is CASSELRGSPSEQYF. The CDR3 DNA sequence: TGTGCCAGCAGTGAATTACGGGGAAGTCCCTCCGAGCAGTACTTC.

The rearrangement links TRBV11-2 to TRBJ1-3, with D tentatively TRBD1 (5 bases). This CDR3 is built from 17 residues. V lost 1 base and J lost 0, with 13 bases in between. Germline CDR1 and CDR2: SGHAT and FQNNGV. The CDR3 protein is CASSLGQGTFSGNTIYF. CDR3 nucleotides: TGTGCCAGCAGCTTAGGTCAGGGCACCTTCTCTGGAAACACCATATATTTT.